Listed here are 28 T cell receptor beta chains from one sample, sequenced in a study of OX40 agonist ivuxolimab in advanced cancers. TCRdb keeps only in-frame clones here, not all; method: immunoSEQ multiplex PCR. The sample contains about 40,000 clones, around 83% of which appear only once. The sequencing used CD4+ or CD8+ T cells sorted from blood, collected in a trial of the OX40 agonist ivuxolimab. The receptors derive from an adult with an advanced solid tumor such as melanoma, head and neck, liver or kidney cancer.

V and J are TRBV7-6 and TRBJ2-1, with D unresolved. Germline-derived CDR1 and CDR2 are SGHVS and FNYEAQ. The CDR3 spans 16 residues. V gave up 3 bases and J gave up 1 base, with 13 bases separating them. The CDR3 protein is CASSLSVGQSYNEQFF. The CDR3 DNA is TGTGCCAGCAGCTTGAGCGTAGGTCAGTCCTACAATGAGCAGTTCTTC.

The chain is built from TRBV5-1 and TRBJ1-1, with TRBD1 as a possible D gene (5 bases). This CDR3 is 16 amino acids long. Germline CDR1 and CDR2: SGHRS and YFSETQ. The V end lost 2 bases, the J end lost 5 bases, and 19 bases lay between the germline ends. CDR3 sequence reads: CASSLQVSGMATEAFF. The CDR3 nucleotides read TGCGCCAGCAGCTTACAGGTTTCAGGGATGGCGACTGAAGCTTTCTTT.

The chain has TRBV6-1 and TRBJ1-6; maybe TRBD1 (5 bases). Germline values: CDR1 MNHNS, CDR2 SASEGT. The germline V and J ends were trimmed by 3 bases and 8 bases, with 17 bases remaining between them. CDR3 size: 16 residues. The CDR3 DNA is TGTGCCAGCAGTGATCCGGGTAGCTGGGGGTATTCACCCCTCCACTTT. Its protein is CASSDPGSWGYSPLHF.

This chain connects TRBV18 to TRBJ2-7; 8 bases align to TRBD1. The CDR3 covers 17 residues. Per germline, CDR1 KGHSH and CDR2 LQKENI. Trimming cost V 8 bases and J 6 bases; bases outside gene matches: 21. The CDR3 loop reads CASRKQTGVIEKGEQYF. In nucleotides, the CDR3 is TGTGCCAGCCGAAAACAGACAGGGGTGATAGAGAAGGGCGAGCAGTACTTC.

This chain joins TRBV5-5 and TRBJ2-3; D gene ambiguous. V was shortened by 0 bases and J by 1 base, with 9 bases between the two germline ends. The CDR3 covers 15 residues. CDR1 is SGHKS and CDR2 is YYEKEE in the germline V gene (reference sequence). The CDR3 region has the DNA TGTGCCAGCAGCTTGGGGAGCCTCGGCACAGATACGCAGTATTTT. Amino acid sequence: CASSLGSLGTDTQYF.

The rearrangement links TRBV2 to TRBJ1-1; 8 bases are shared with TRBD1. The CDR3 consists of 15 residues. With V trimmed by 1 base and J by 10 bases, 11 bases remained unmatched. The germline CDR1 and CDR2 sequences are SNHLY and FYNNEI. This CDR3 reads CASSEEAGGAAAAFF. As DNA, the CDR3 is TGTGCCAGCAGTGAAGAGGCAGGGGGCGCCGCGGCAGCTTTCTTT.

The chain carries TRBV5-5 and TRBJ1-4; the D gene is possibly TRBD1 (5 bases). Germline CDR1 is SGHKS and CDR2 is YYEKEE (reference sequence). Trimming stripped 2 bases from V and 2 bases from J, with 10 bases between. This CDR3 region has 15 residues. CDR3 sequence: CASSFGGTTNEKLFF. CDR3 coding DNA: TGTGCCAGCAGCTTCGGCGGGACCACTAATGAAAAACTGTTTTTT.

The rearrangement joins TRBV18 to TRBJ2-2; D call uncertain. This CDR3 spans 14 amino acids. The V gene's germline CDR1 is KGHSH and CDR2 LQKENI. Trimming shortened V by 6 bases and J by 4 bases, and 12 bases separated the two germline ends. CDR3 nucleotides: TGTGCCAGCTCCACCCTGGTGGGCACCGGGGAGCTGTTTTTT. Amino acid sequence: CASSTLVGTGELFF.

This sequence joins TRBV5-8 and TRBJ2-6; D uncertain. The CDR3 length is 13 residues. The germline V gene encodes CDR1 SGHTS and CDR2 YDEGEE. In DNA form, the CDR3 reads TGTGACAGTTCCTACTCTGGGGCCAACGTCCTGACTTTC. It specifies CDSSYSGANVLTF.

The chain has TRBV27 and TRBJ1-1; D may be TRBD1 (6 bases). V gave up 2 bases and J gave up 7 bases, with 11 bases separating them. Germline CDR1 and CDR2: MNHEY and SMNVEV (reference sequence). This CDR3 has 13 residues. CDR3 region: CASSLTTGIEAFF. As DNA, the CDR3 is TGTGCCAGCAGTTTAACGACAGGAATTGAAGCTTTCTTT.

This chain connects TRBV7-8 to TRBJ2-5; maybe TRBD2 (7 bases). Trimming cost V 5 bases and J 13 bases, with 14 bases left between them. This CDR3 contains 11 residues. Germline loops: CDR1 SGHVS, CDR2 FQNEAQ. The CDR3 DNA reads TGTGCCAGCAGCGCGCGGGGGCTTCCGTACTTC. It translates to CASSARGLPYF.

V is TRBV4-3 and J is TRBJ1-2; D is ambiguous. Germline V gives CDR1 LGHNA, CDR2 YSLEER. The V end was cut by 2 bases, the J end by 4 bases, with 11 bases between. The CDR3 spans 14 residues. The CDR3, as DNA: TGCGCCAGCAGCCAATCGTCTAATACCTATGGCTACACCTTC. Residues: CASSQSSNTYGYTF.

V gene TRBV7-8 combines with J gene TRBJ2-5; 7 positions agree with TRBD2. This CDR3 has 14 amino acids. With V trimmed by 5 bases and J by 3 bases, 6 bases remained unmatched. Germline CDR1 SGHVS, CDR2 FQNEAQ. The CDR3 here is CASSTLGREETQYF. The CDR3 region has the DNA TGTGCCAGCAGCACCCTTGGGAGGGAAGAGACCCAGTACTTC.

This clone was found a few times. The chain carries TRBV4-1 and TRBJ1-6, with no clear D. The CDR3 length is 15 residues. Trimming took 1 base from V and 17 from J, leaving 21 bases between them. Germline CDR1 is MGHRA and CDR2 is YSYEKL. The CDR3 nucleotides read TGCGCCAGCAGCCAAGTAAGGCCAGGAATTTTCGACGTCCACTTT. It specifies CASSQVRPGIFDVHF.

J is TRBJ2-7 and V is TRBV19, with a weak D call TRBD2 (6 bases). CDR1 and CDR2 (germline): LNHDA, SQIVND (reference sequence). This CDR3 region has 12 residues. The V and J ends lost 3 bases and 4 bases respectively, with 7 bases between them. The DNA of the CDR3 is TGTGCCAGTAGTATGGGGGGATACGAGCAGTACTTC. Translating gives CASSMGGYEQYF.

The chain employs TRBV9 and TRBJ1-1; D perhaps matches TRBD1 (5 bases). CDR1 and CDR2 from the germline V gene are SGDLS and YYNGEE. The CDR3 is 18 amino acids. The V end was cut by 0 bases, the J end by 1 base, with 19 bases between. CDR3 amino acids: CASSVGLSTAITNTEAFF. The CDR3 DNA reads TGTGCCAGCAGCGTAGGTTTATCGACAGCGATTACGAACACTGAAGCTTTCTTT.

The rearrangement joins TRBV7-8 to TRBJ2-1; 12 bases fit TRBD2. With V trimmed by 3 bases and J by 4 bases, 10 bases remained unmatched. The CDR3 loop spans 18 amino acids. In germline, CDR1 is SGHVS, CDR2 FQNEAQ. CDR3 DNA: TGTGCCAGCAGCTTGGGGCTAGCGGGGGGGATTGGGTACAATGAGCAGTTCTTC. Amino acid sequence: CASSLGLAGGIGYNEQFF.

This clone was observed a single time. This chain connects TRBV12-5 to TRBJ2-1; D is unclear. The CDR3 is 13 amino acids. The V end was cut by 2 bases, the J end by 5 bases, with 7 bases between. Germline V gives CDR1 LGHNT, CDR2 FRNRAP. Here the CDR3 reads CASGLNSHNEQFF. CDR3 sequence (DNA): TGTGCTAGTGGTTTGAACAGCCACAATGAGCAGTTCTTC.

The CDR3 coding sequence is TGTGCCAGCTCACCGTCGCAGGGGTGGGAAGAGACCCAGTACTTC. It codes for CASSPSQGWEETQYF. The genes are TRBV18 and TRBJ2-5, with TRBD1 as a possible D gene (6 bases). CDR1 KGHSH and CDR2 LQKENI come from the germline V gene. V lost 3 bases and J 3 bases, leaving 14 bases between the germline ends. The CDR3 is made up of 15 amino acids.

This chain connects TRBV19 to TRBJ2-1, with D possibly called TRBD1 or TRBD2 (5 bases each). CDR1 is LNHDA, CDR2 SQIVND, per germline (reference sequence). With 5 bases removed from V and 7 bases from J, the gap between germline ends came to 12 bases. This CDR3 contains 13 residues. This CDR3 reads CASSPRGGNEQFF. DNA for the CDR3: TGTGCCAGTAGTCCCCGTGGGGGTAATGAGCAGTTCTTC.

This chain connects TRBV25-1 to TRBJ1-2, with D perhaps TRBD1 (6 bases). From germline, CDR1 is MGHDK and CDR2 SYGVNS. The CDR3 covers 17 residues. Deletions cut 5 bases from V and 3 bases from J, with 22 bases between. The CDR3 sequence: CASSPRDKGFGDYGYTF. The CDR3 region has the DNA TGTGCCAGCAGTCCTAGGGACAAGGGCTTCGGGGACTATGGCTACACCTTC.

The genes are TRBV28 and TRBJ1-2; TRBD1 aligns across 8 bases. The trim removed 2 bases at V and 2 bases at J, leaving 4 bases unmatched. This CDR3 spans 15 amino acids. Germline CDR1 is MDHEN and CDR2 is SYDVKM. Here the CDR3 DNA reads TGTGCCAGCAGTTTAAGGGACAGGCTAAACTATGGCTACACCTTC. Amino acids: CASSLRDRLNYGYTF.

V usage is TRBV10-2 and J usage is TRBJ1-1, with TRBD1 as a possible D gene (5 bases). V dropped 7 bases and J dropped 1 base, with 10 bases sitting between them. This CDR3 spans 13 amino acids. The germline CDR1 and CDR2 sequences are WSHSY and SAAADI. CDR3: CASNIDRNTEAFF. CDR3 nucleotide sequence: TGCGCCAGCAATATCGACAGGAACACTGAAGCTTTCTTT.

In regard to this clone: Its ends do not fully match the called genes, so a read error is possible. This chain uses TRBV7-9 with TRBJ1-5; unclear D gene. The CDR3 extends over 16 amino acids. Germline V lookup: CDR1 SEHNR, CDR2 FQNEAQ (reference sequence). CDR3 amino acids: CASRLRGVGSQSAPAF. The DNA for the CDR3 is TGTGCCAGCAGGTTACGTGGGGTGGGGAGTCAATCAGCCCCAGCATTT.

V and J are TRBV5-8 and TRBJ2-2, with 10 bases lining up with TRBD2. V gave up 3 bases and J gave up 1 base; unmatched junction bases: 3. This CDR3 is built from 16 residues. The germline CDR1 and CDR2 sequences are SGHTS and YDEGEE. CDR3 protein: CASSSRLAGNTGELFF. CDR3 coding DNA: TGTGCCAGCAGCTCTCGACTAGCGGGGAACACCGGGGAGCTGTTTTTT. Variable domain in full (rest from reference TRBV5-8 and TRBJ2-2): EAGVTQSPTHLIKTRGQQATLRCSPISGHTSVYWYQQALGLGLQFLLWYDEGEERNRGNFPPRFSGRQFPNYSSELNVNALELEDSALYLCASSSRLAGNTGELFFGEGSRLTVL.

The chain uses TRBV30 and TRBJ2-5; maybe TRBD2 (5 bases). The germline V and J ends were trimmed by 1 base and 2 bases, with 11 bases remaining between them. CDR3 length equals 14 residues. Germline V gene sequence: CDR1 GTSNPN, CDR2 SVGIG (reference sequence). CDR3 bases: TGTGCCTGGAGTGAGGGAGCGGTACAAGAGACCCAGTACTTC. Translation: CAWSEGAVQETQYF.

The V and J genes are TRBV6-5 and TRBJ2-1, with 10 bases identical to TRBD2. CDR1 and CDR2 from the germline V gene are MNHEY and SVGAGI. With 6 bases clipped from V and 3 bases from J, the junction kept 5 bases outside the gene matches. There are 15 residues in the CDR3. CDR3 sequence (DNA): TGTGCCAGCAGCAGCGGGGGGGCCTTCTACAATGAGCAGTTCTTC. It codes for CASSSGGAFYNEQFF.

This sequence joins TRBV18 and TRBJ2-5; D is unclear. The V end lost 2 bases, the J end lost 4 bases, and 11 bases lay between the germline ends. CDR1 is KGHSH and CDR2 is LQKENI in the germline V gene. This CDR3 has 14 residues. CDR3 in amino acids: CASSPERAPETQYF. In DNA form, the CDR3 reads TGTGCCAGCTCACCAGAAAGGGCCCCAGAGACCCAGTACTTC.